Listed below are T cell receptor beta chains from one sample, sequenced in a study of blood T cell repertoires in COVID-19. TCRdb's table, derived via immunoSEQ multiplex PCR, lists solely in-frame clones and lacks some. This table has roughly 300,000 clones, 80% to 90% appearing once. The sample was peripheral blood. These receptors were taken from a woman in her twenties or thirties with COVID-19, enrolled during active disease. The CDR3 runs from the conserved cysteine through the conserved F or W. A D gene is named only where the DNA matches it firmly. A row's size may be missing; if present it is once, few, many or a size class.

d_call,j_call,v_call,clone_size,cdr3_aa,cdr3_nt
.,TRBJ2-1,TRBV19,.,CASSSLAIPSYNEQFF,TGTGCCAGTAGTAGCCTAGCGATCCCCTCCTACAATGAGCAGTTCTTC
TRBD1,TRBJ1-2,TRBV19,.,CASSITGADGYTF,TGTGCCAGTAGTATTACAGGGGCGGATGGCTACACCTTC
.,TRBJ2-1,TRBV4-2,.,CASSPLGESSYNEQFF,TGTGCCAGCAGCCCTCTCGGAGAGAGCTCCTACAATGAGCAGTTCTTC
TRBD2,TRBJ2-4,TRBV5-1,.,CASSPGLAGTNIQYF,TGCGCCAGCAGCCCGGGACTAGCGGGGACAAACATTCAGTACTTC
TRBD1,TRBJ1-5,TRBV28,.,CASSSTGLGNQPQHF,TGTGCCAGCAGTTCGACAGGGCTCGGCAATCAGCCCCAGCATTTT
TRBD2,TRBJ2-5,TRBV10-1,once,CASSPSGGETQYF,TGCGCCAGCAGCCCGAGCGGGGGCGAGACCCAGTACTTC
TRBD2,TRBJ2-2,TRBV5-4,.,CASSPPGLAGAGNTGELFF,TGTGCCAGCAGCCCTCCGGGACTAGCGGGGGCTGGGAACACCGGGGAGCTGTTTTTT
.,TRBJ1-5,TRBV18,.,CASSPTSGGGDQPQHF,TGTGCCAGCTCACCGACCAGTGGAGGAGGGGATCAGCCCCAGCATTTT
TRBD2,TRBJ2-3,TRBV19,.,CASSIAASGGGDTQYF,TGTGCCAGTAGTATAGCGGCTAGCGGGGGTGGTGATACGCAGTATTTT
TRBD1,TRBJ1-1,TRBV5-1,.,CASSSPADRGLNTEAFF,TGCGCCAGCAGCTCCCCTGCCGACAGGGGTCTGAACACTGAAGCTTTCTTT
.,TRBJ2-5,TRBV3-1/TRBV3-2,once,CASSQAQGETQYF,TGTGCCAGCAGCCAAGCACAGGGAGAGACCCAGTACTTC
.,TRBJ2-2,TRBV24-1,.,CATSDLPYAGELFF,TGTGCCACCAGTGATTTGCCCTACGCCGGGGAGCTGTTTTTT
TRBD2,TRBJ2-3,TRBV10-2,once,CASLDSGVPDTQYF,TGCGCCAGCCTGGATAGCGGGGTCCCAGATACGCAGTATTTT
.,TRBJ2-7,TRBV11-2,.,CASSSRGYVDYEQYF,TGTGCCAGCAGCTCCCGGGGTTATGTAGACTACGAGCAGTACTTC
TRBD2,TRBJ2-1,TRBV5-6,once,CASSLAATSGVEQFF,TGTGCCAGCAGCTTGGCTGCGACTAGCGGGGTTGAGCAGTTCTTC
.,TRBJ2-1,TRBV4-2,.,CASSQAGLASEQFF,TGTGCCAGCAGCCAAGCTGGTCTAGCGTCTGAGCAGTTCTTC
TRBD1,TRBJ1-2,TRBV7-9,.,CASSPGTGLQRYGYTF,TGTGCCAGCAGCCCCGGGACAGGGCTGCAAAGATATGGCTACACCTTC
.,TRBJ2-7,TRBV28,.,CASRPPGGRAFFEQYF,TGTGCCAGCAGACCACCCGGAGGGCGGGCTTTCTTCGAGCAGTACTTC
.,TRBJ1-4,TRBV7-9,.,CASSLVREEKLFF,TGTGCCAGCAGCTTAGTGAGGGAGGAAAAACTGTTTTTT
.,TRBJ1-2,TRBV19,.,CASSIVPGAYGYTF,TGTGCCAGTAGTATAGTCCCAGGGGCCTATGGCTACACCTTC
.,TRBJ2-7,TRBV27,.,CASSLSSPYEQYF,TGTGCCAGCAGTTTATCTTCCCCTTACGAGCAGTACTTC
.,TRBJ2-2,TRBV10-2,.,CASRSDRNYNTGELFF,TGCGCCAGCAGATCCGACAGGAATTATAACACCGGGGAGCTGTTTTTT
.,TRBJ2-1,TRBV11-2,once,CASSLGWSSYNEQFF,TGTGCCAGCAGCTTAGGATGGAGCTCCTACAATGAGCAGTTCTTC
TRBD1,TRBJ2-5,TRBV16,.,CASSQSSDRFETQYF,TGTGCCAGCAGCCAATCCTCGGACAGGTTTGAGACCCAGTACTTC
TRBD1,TRBJ2-1,TRBV5-6,.,CASSSPGQGAYEQFF,TGTGCCAGCAGCAGTCCGGGACAGGGGGCATATGAGCAGTTCTTC
.,TRBJ2-3,TRBV9,.,CASTQGGGTDTQYF,TGTGCCAGCACCCAGGGCGGAGGGACAGATACGCAGTATTTT
.,TRBJ2-3,TRBV10-2,.,CASSDKRSSTDTQYF,TGCGCCAGCAGTGACAAGCGGTCCTCCACAGATACGCAGTATTTT
.,TRBJ2-7,TRBV5-1,.,CASSGGNYPTYEQYF,TGCGCCAGCAGCGGCGGGAATTACCCCACCTACGAGCAGTACTTC
.,TRBJ2-7,TRBV5-4,few,CASNTGWEGADEQYF,TGTGCCAGCAACACGGGGTGGGAAGGAGCCGACGAGCAGTACTTC
TRBD1,TRBJ1-2,TRBV13,.,CASSYDRGPYGYTF,TGTGCCAGCAGTTACGACAGGGGACCTTATGGCTACACCTTC
TRBD2,TRBJ2-7,TRBV2,.,CASSEMGGGASYEQYF,TGTGCCAGCAGTGAAATGGGCGGGGGGGCCAGCTACGAGCAGTACTTC
.,TRBJ1-2,TRBV5-1,once,CASRPPDRWDYGYTF,TGCGCCAGCAGACCACCAGACAGGTGGGACTATGGCTACACCTTC
.,TRBJ1-5,TRBV20-1,.,CSASRGGGYSNQPQHF,TGCAGTGCTAGTCGAGGCGGGGGCTATAGCAATCAGCCCCAGCATTTT
.,TRBJ2-5,TRBV7-9,.,CASSLTPPRTQYF,TGTGCCAGCAGTTTGACACCCCCGAGGACCCAGTACTTC
TRBD2,TRBJ2-2,TRBV6-6,.,CASTLRRGGRTGELFF,TGTGCCAGCACTTTGAGGCGGGGGGGCCGTACCGGGGAGCTGTTTTTT
TRBD1,TRBJ1-4,TRBV6-5,.,CASRGTAATNEKLFF,TGTGCCAGCAGGGGGACAGCTGCAACTAATGAAAAACTGTTTTTT
.,TRBJ2-3,TRBV30,few,CAWRRLVRDTQYF,TGTGCCTGGAGGCGACTAGTTAGGGATACGCAGTATTTT
TRBD2,TRBJ2-5,TRBV27,.,CASRVSGGLAETQYF,TGTGCCAGCAGGGTGAGCGGGGGGCTGGCAGAGACCCAGTACTTC
TRBD1,TRBJ1-2,TRBV19,.,CASRGQGPSYTF,TGTGCCAGTCGAGGACAGGGCCCGAGCTACACCTTC
.,TRBJ2-1,TRBV28,once,CASSSQGGSYNEQFF,TGTGCCAGCAGTTCACAGGGAGGGTCCTACAATGAGCAGTTCTTC
TRBD1,TRBJ1-2,TRBV6-1,.,CASSDLTGDNGYTF,TGTGCCAGCAGTGACCTGACAGGGGACAATGGCTACACCTTC
TRBD1,TRBJ1-3,TRBV6-5,.,CASRQGNGNTIYF,TGTGCCAGCAGACAGGGGAATGGAAACACCATATATTTT
.,TRBJ2-7,TRBV27,once,CASSTSGHTGFEQYF,TGTGCCAGCAGTACCTCCGGGCACACAGGTTTCGAGCAGTACTTC
TRBD1,TRBJ1-2,TRBV19,.,CASSSTGEAYGYTF,TGTGCCAGTAGTAGTACAGGGGAAGCATATGGCTACACCTTC
.,TRBJ2-1,TRBV2,.,CASSTTTYNEQFF,TGTGCCAGCAGTACTACGACTTACAATGAGCAGTTCTTC
TRBD2,TRBJ2-7,TRBV7-2,.,CASSFRGGVYEQYF,TGTGCCAGCAGCTTTCGCGGGGGGGTCTACGAGCAGTACTTC
TRBD2,TRBJ2-5,TRBV7-2,.,CASSSGGGLAGQETQYF,TGTGCCAGCAGCTCAGGGGGGGGACTAGCTGGTCAAGAGACCCAGTACTTC
TRBD1,TRBJ1-5,TRBV29-1,.,CSVEGQDQPQHF,TGCAGCGTTGAGGGACAGGATCAGCCCCAGCATTTT
.,TRBJ1-1,TRBV18,.,CASSPQGVDGAFF,TGTGCCAGCTCACCACAGGGGGTGGACGGAGCTTTCTTT